The clone carrying this T cell receptor (beta chain) has a handful of counts. The assay was immunoSEQ multiplex PCR, and TCRdb's table has in-frame clones only and misses some. The data contain more than 60,000 clones, around 85% of them singletons. The data are from a study of lymphopenia after photon versus proton radiotherapy. The CDR3 totals 14 residues. Trimming removed 5 bases from V and 2 bases from J, with 13 bases in between. Per the germline V gene, CDR1 is GTSNPN and CDR2 is SVGIG (reference sequence). This receptor was taken from a man aged 40-49 years with gastric cancer. This material consisted of peripheral blood, taken from a patient treated with photon-based radiotherapy. The V and J genes are TRBV30 and TRBJ1-5, with D perhaps TRBD1 (6 bases). CDR3 amino acids: CAWGTAGGNQPQHF. CDR3 DNA: TGTGCCTGGGGGACGGCAGGGGGCAATCAGCCCCAGCATTTT.